Below, 31 T cell receptor beta chains from the same sample are listed, as sequenced in a study of PD-L1 blockade in urothelial cancer. Specified time point: peripheral blood 6 weeks after treatment start. Using immunoSEQ multiplex PCR, the repertoire was profiled, and TCRdb retains in-frame clones only, with some absent. The sample contains roughly 51,000 clones, around 82% of which appear only once. Sequences were derived from PBMCs, sampled around atezolizumab (anti-PD-L1) treatment. These receptor sequences come from a middle-aged man with urothelial cancer.

The chain couples TRBV20-1 to TRBJ2-1; the match to TRBD2 covers 8 bases. Trimming removed 3 bases from V and 8 bases from J; junction bases left unmatched: 0. From germline, CDR1 is DFQATT and CDR2 SNEGSKA (reference sequence). The length of the CDR3 is 11 residues. The CDR3 DNA is TGCAGTGCTAGGACTAGCGATGAGCAGTTCTTC. As protein: CSARTSDEQFF.

The rearrangement links TRBV5-8 to TRBJ1-2; D remains ambiguous. V lost 4 bases and J lost 4, with 8 bases in between. The V gene's germline CDR1 is SGHTS and CDR2 YDEGEE. This CDR3 region has 12 residues. In DNA form, the CDR3 reads TGTGCCAGCAGCCATAACAGCTATGGCTACACCTTC. This gives the protein CASSHNSYGYTF.

J is TRBJ1-1 and V is TRBV10-3, with D unclear. This CDR3 region has 14 residues. Germline V gene sequence: CDR1 ENHRY, CDR2 SYGVKD. The V and J ends lost 2 bases and 1 base respectively, with 8 bases between them. The DNA of the CDR3 is TGTGCCATCAGTGAGGGTCGAGAGAACACTGAAGCTTTCTTT. Amino acids: CAISEGRENTEAFF.

V gene TRBV6-5 combines with J gene TRBJ2-5, with 7 bases lining up with TRBD1. With V trimmed by 6 bases and J by 4 bases, 8 bases remained unmatched. CDR3 size: 14 residues. Germline lookup yields CDR1 MNHEY and CDR2 SVGAGI. CDR3 sequence reads: CASRNTGVVETQYF. The CDR3 coding sequence is TGTGCCAGCAGAAATACAGGGGTGGTAGAGACCCAGTACTTC.

The V gene is TRBV4-3, the J gene TRBJ2-7; possibly TRBD2 for D (6 bases). CDR3 length: 16 amino acids. Trimming cost V 0 bases and J 1 base, with 13 bases left between them. Germline V lookup: CDR1 LGHNA, CDR2 YSLEER. The CDR3 DNA reads as TGCGCCAGCAGCCAAGATTGGGCTAGCGCGTCCTACGAGCAGTACTTC. Amino acids: CASSQDWASASYEQYF.

This rearrangement joins TRBV6-4 to TRBJ2-7; 10 nucleotides match TRBD2. The junction had 3 bases not matched to a gene; V was cut back by 3 bases and J by 7 bases. This CDR3 is 13 amino acids long. Germline loops: CDR1 MRHNA, CDR2 SNTAGT. The CDR3, as DNA: TGTGCCAGCAGTGAACAACTAGCGGGGGAGCAGTACTTC. Translating it yields CASSEQLAGEQYF.

The chain joins TRBV5-4 to TRBJ2-1, with 12 positions matching TRBD2. V shed 4 bases and J 7 bases; nucleotides not matched to a gene: 9. CDR3 length equals 16 residues. Germline V CDR1 and CDR2: SGHNT, YYREEE (reference sequence). CDR3 sequence reads: CASSPPTSGSLNEQFF. CDR3 bases: TGTGCCAGCAGCCCCCCGACTAGCGGGAGTTTGAATGAGCAGTTCTTC.

This chain links TRBV7-6 with TRBJ2-7; D perhaps matches TRBD1 (5 bases). CDR3 size: 14 residues. The germline CDR1 and CDR2 sequences are SGHVS and FNYEAQ. V was clipped by 5 bases and J by 0 bases, with 11 bases between them. The CDR3 region is CASSETESSYEQYF. Written as DNA, the CDR3 is TGTGCCAGCAGCGAGACAGAGAGCTCCTACGAGCAGTACTTC. Full variable domain (rest looked up from reference TRBV7-6 and TRBJ2-7): GAGVSQSPRYKVTKRGQDVALRCDPISGHVSLYWYRQALGQGPEFLTYFNYEAQQDKSGLPNDRFSAERPEGSISTLTIQRTEQRDSAMYRCASSETESSYEQYFGPGTRLTVT.

V is TRBV28 and J is TRBJ1-2; 7 bases are a match to TRBD1. The CDR3 totals 13 residues. Germline V gene data show CDR1 as MDHEN and CDR2 as SYDVKM. V was pared by 5 bases and J by 4 bases, with 4 bases of the junction left unmatched. The CDR3 loop reads CASSGGGGYGYTF. CDR3 bases: TGTGCCAGCAGTGGAGGGGGCGGCTATGGCTACACCTTC.

The rearrangement uses TRBV7-6 and TRBJ2-3, with TRBD2 matching 11 bases. In germline, CDR1 is SGHVS, CDR2 FNYEAQ. The CDR3 sequence is 16 residues long. With 3 bases clipped from V and 2 bases from J, the junction kept 4 bases outside the gene matches. CDR3 sequence (DNA): TGTGCCAGCAGCTTTACTAGCGGGGGCCTCACAGATACGCAGTATTTT. Translated, it gives CASSFTSGGLTDTQYF.

The genes are TRBV28 and TRBJ2-7; 7 positions match TRBD1. CDR1 is MDHEN and CDR2 is SYDVKM in the germline V gene. V shed 10 bases and J 2 bases; nucleotides not matched to a gene: 5. This CDR3 is 12 amino acids long. CDR3 in DNA: TGTGCCACCCGGGACAGAACCTACGAGCAGTACTTC. Translating gives CATRDRTYEQYF.

The chain couples TRBV13 to TRBJ2-1; D not certain. This CDR3 has 16 amino acids. V shed 0 bases and J shed 0 bases, with 9 bases lying between them. Per germline, CDR1 PRHDT and CDR2 FYEKMQ (reference sequence). In DNA, the CDR3 is TGTGCCAGCAGCTTAGGGCGGCAGAGCTCCTACAATGAGCAGTTCTTC. This gives the protein CASSLGRQSSYNEQFF.

The CDR3 DNA is TGTGCCAGCAGTGAGGGGTGGGGGACTTACGAGCAGTACTTC. It yields the protein CASSEGWGTYEQYF. The rearrangement joins TRBV2 to TRBJ2-7; D may be TRBD2 (6 bases). The CDR3 runs 14 residues. From germline, CDR1 is SNHLY and CDR2 FYNNEI. V lost 3 bases, J lost 4 bases, and 13 bases lay in between.

The rearrangement uses TRBV27 and TRBJ1-1, with a tentative D call TRBD1 (6 bases). Germline loops: CDR1 MNHEY, CDR2 SMNVEV (reference sequence). Trimming left V 7 bases short and J 1 base short, with 22 bases between. The CDR3 spans 17 residues. As DNA, the CDR3 is TGTGCCAGCACCGAAACAGGGCGCGGGGGGCCGAACACTGAAGCTTTCTTT. Residues: CASTETGRGGPNTEAFF.

V gene TRBV27 combines with J gene TRBJ2-2; D gene ambiguous. Germline V gene lookup returns CDR1 MNHEY and CDR2 SMNVEV (reference sequence). This CDR3 is built from 13 residues. Deletions cut 2 bases from V and 5 bases from J, with 6 bases between. The CDR3 region is CASSLDWTGELFF. The CDR3 DNA is TGTGCCAGCAGTTTAGACTGGACCGGGGAGCTGTTTTTT.

This clone occurred once. The chain recombines TRBV7-9 with TRBJ1-5, with a possible D match to TRBD1 (6 bases). Trimming took off 1 base at V and 3 bases at J, with 19 bases between the two ends. The CDR3 loop spans 18 amino acids. CDR1 is SEHNR and CDR2 is FQNEAQ in the germline V gene (reference sequence). In DNA form, the CDR3 reads TGTGCCAGCAGCTTAGGGTGGTCTGGCAGGGGTATCAATCAGCCCCAGCATTTT. It codes for CASSLGWSGRGINQPQHF. Filled out from reference TRBV7-9 and TRBJ1-5, the complete variable domain reads DTGVSQNPRHKITKRGQNVTFRCDPISEHNRLYWYRQTLGQGPEFLTYFQNEAQLEKSRLLSDRFSAERPKGSFSTLEIQRTEQGDSAMYLCASSLGWSGRGINQPQHFGDGTRLSIL.

The CDR3 nucleotides are TGTGCCTGGAGGTACAGGGGGCCGTACGAGCAGTACTTC. As protein: CAWRYRGPYEQYF. The chain uses TRBV30 and TRBJ2-7, with 9 bases matching TRBD1. V lost 3 bases, J lost 4 bases, and 4 bases stayed unmatched. Germline V gives CDR1 GTSNPN, CDR2 SVGIG (reference sequence). The CDR3 totals 13 residues. Full variable domain (outside the CDR3, taken from reference TRBV30 and TRBJ2-7): SQTIHQWPATLVQPVGSPLSLECTVEGTSNPNLYWYRQAAGRGLQLLFYSVGIGQISSEVPQNLSASRPQDRQFILSSKKLLLSDSGFYLCAWRYRGPYEQYFGPGTRLTVT.

The chain recombines TRBV9 with TRBJ2-3, with 10 bases matching TRBD2. CDR3 length: 15 residues. J was trimmed by 4 bases and V by 4 bases; bases with no gene match: 6. The germline gives CDR1 SGDLS, CDR2 YYNGEE. The DNA for the CDR3 is TGTGCCAGCAGCCCGAGAGCGGGGGGGGCAGATACGCAGTATTTT. Amino acids: CASSPRAGGADTQYF. The entire variable domain, with the rest obtained from reference TRBV9 and TRBJ2-3, is as follows: DSGVTQTPKHLITATGQRVTLRCSPRSGDLSVYWYQQSLDQGLQFLIQYYNGEERAKGNILERFSAQQFPDLHSELNLSSLELGDSALYFCASSPRAGGADTQYFGPGTRLTVL.

This sequence joins TRBV7-8 and TRBJ1-2; 10 positions match TRBD1. The germline CDR1 and CDR2 sequences are SGHVS and FQNEAQ. V lost 6 bases, J lost 7 bases, and 8 bases stayed unmatched. The CDR3 is 14 residues long. The CDR3 bases are TGTGCCAGCAGTCCTCGGACAGGGGGTGCTGGCTACACCTTC. It is translated as CASSPRTGGAGYTF.

This chain connects TRBV6-5 to TRBJ1-1; a weak D match, TRBD1 (5 bases). Germline CDR1 is MNHEY and CDR2 is SVGAGI. CDR3 length: 15 amino acids. With 11 bases removed from V and 0 bases from J, the gap between germline ends came to 19 bases. Written as DNA, the CDR3 is TGTGCCTCAAGGGGAGGAGGGCAGCTGAACACTGAAGCTTTCTTT. This sequence encodes CASRGGGQLNTEAFF.

The chain is built from TRBV19 and TRBJ2-7; TRBD1 aligns across 7 bases. Germline lookup yields CDR1 LNHDA and CDR2 SQIVND (reference sequence). Trimming cost V 5 bases and J 5 bases; bases outside gene matches: 6. This CDR3 region has 13 residues. The chain's CDR3 is CASSRTGQHEQYF. The CDR3 DNA follows: TGTGCCAGTAGTCGGACAGGCCAGCACGAGCAGTACTTC.

This chain uses TRBV27 with TRBJ1-4; 10 bases map to TRBD1. Germline values: CDR1 MNHEY, CDR2 SMNVEV (reference sequence). The V and J ends lost 6 bases and 8 bases, in that order; junction bases with no gene match: 9. The CDR3 totals 15 residues. CDR3 in DNA: TGTGCCAGCAGGCTGGGCGGGACAGGGGTCGAAAAACTGTTTTTT. It codes for CASRLGGTGVEKLFF.

This chain joins TRBV12-5 and TRBJ1-5; 9 nucleotides line up with TRBD1. Germline assignment: CDR1 LGHNT and CDR2 FRNRAP. The V gene end was trimmed by 1 base and the J gene end by 6 bases; junction bases not matched to a gene: 4. CDR3 length: 15 residues. Here the CDR3 DNA reads TGTGCTAGTGGTTTGGGACAGGGGGTGGGTCAGCCCCAGCATTTT. Residues: CASGLGQGVGQPQHF. Based on the CDR3 plus reference TRBV12-5 and TRBJ1-5, the full variable domain is DARVTQTPRHKVTEMGQEVTMRCQPILGHNTVFWYRQTMMQGLELLAYFRNRAPLDDSGMPKDRFSAEMPDATLATLKIQPSEPRDSAVYFCASGLGQGVGQPQHFGDGTRLSIL.

The genes are TRBV28 and TRBJ2-5; weak D call: TRBD2 (6 bases). CDR3 length: 13 residues. CDR1 and CDR2 (germline): MDHEN, SYDVKM. V was pared by 4 bases and J by 4 bases, with 10 bases between. The CDR3 region has the DNA TGTGCCAGCAGTTCTGGGGGAGGAGAGACCCAGTACTTC. Its translation: CASSSGGGETQYF.

This clone was observed a handful of times. The CDR3 spells CASSPLAGGTEQFF. CDR3 nucleotides: TGTGCCAGCTCACCACTAGCGGGAGGGACTGAGCAGTTCTTC. The V call is TRBV18, the J call TRBJ2-1; 11 bases are shared with TRBD2. This CDR3 region has 14 residues. V gave up 1 base and J gave up 9 bases; unmatched junction bases: 2. Germline values: CDR1 KGHSH, CDR2 LQKENI. Full variable domain (rest looked up from reference TRBV18 and TRBJ2-1): NAGVMQNPRHLVRRRGQEARLRCSPMKGHSHVYWYRQLPEEGLKFMVYLQKENIIDESGMPKERFSAEFPKEGPSILRIQQVVRGDSAAYFCASSPLAGGTEQFFGPGTRLTVL.

The sample holds a few counts of this clone. The chain is built from TRBV19 and TRBJ2-7, with D possibly matching TRBD1 (5 bases). The CDR3 runs to 11 residues. V was trimmed by 5 bases and J by 4 bases, leaving 6 bases between them. Germline loops: CDR1 LNHDA, CDR2 SQIVND (reference sequence). This CDR3 is CASSDRYEQYF. The CDR3 DNA is TGTGCCAGTAGTGACAGATACGAGCAGTACTTC.

This chain uses TRBV7-9 with TRBJ2-7; 11 bases agree with TRBD1. J gave up 3 bases and V 5 bases, and 3 bases lay outside the gene matches. This CDR3 has 14 amino acids. Germline V gene lookup returns CDR1 SEHNR and CDR2 FQNEAQ (reference sequence). The chain's CDR3 is CASSAGTGGYEQYF. CDR3 sequence (DNA): TGTGCCAGCAGCGCAGGGACAGGGGGCTACGAGCAGTACTTC.

The gene calls are TRBV18 and TRBJ2-5; 11 nucleotides align to TRBD2. CDR3 length equals 18 residues. The J segment lost 2 bases and the V segment lost 4 bases, leaving 12 bases of the junction unmatched. CDR1 and CDR2 (germline): KGHSH, LQKENI. The CDR3 sequence: CASSRRSLAGGPQETQYF. The DNA for the CDR3 is TGTGCCAGCTCACGTAGGAGCCTAGCGGGAGGTCCACAAGAGACCCAGTACTTC.

In regard to this clone: An end of the junction does not agree with germline; a read error may underlie this. The chain's CDR3 is CASSLSFRPGVGKPQHF. CDR3 nucleotide sequence: TGTGCTAGCAGCTTATCGTTCAGGCCAGGGGTAGGGAAGCCCCAGCATTTT. The chain recombines TRBV7-7 with TRBJ1-5; weak D call: TRBD1 (6 bases). The length of the CDR3 is 17 residues. CDR1 SSHAT and CDR2 FNYEAQ come from the germline V gene (reference sequence). Drawing the rest from reference TRBV7-7 and TRBJ1-5, the complete variable domain is GAGVSQSPRYKVTKRGQDVTLRCDPISSHATLYWYQQALGQGPEFLTYFNYEAQPDKSGLPSDRFSAERPEGSISTLTIQRTEQRDSAMYRCASSLSFRPGVGKPQHFGDGTRLSIL.

The chain carries TRBV5-6 and TRBJ1-5; perhaps TRBD1 as D (5 bases). The CDR3 has 15 residues. Germline assignment: CDR1 SGHDT and CDR2 YYEEEE. V was pared by 7 bases and J by 0 bases, with 14 bases between. As DNA, the CDR3 is TGTGCCAGCTGCAACTGGGGCCTTAGCAATCAGCCCCAGCATTTT. It encodes CASCNWGLSNQPQHF.

This chain links TRBV11-2 with TRBJ2-1, with 8 bases that match TRBD1. The junction had 9 bases not matched to a gene; V was cut back by 8 bases and J by 0 bases. Germline values: CDR1 SGHAT, CDR2 FQNNGV. This CDR3 is built from 16 residues. For the CDR3, the DNA is TGTGCCAGCTACCTACAGGGGGGTAGCTCCTACAATGAGCAGTTCTTC. This encodes CASYLQGGSSYNEQFF. The whole variable domain, filled in from reference TRBV11-2 and TRBJ2-1, reads EAGVAQSPRYKIIEKRQSVAFWCNPISGHATLYWYQQILGQGPKLLIQFQNNGVVDDSQLPKDRFSAERLKGVDSTLKIQPAKLEDSAVYLCASYLQGGSSYNEQFFGPGTRLTVL.